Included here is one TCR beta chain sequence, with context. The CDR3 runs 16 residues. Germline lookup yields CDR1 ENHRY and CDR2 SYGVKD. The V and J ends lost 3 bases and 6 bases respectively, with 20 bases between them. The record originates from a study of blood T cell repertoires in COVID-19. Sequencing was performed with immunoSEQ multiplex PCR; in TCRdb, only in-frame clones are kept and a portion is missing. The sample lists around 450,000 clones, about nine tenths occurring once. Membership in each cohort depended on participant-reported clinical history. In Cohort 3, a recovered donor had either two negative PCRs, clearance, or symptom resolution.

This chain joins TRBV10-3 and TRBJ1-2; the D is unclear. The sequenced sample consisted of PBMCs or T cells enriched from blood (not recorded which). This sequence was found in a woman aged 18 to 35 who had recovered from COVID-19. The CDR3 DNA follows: TGTGCCATCAGTGACCTGGTCGGGTCCGATAGGAATGGCTACACCTTC. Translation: CAISDLVGSDRNGYTF.